This T cell receptor beta chain comes out of a study of regulatory T cells in long-lasting Graves disease. Both iRepertoire HTBI primers and Arm-PCR of CDR3 regions were used to build the TCR beta libraries. TCRdb reprocessed the multiplex PCR reads with MiXCR, giving one entry per CDR3 protein. The sample has 650,000 to 700,000 distinct CDR3 sequences; 25% to 35% are singletons. Notes on the study in general: Persistent disease showed a preference for TRBV28, TRBJ1-2 and TRBJ2-5.

The sample's time point: persistent/refractory GD, antithyroid drugs over 5 years with positive TRAb. RNA isolated from PBMCs was used to make the TCR library. In this cohort, patients came from an endocrinology department located in Xi'an, China. The CDR3 totals 12 residues. Trimming stripped 4 bases from V and 7 bases from J, with 9 bases between. Germline CDR1 reads KGHDR; CDR2 reads SFDVKD. This clonotype appeared a few times. Its antigen remains unknown. The chain carries TRBV24-1 and TRBJ2-5; D tentatively fits TRBD1 or TRBD2 (5 bases each). The TCR was taken from a female donor with Graves disease. Source: peripheral blood mononuclear cells (PBMCs), taken when the disease was refractory, from a patient treated with antithyroid drugs. This chain's CDR3 is CATSEAGRTQYF. CDR3 bases: TGTGCCACCAGTGAAGCAGGGAGGACCCAGTACTTC.